This T cell receptor (beta chain) was recovered during a study of cytomegalovirus exposure and HLA in healthy donors. The wider study: Genetic ancestry analysis placed 75% to 85% of the 398 donors that were genotyped in the Caucasian-associated cluster. Findings and limits, study-wide: Rarity marked most TCR sequences, yet some public TCRs occurred in many donors. In all likelihood, a cluster of highly shared sequence variants was a sequencing artifact. Presence/absence analyses rested on an assumption that sequencing depth was roughly uniform across donors.

Only one count was recorded for this clone. Its matching antigen is unknown. V dropped 4 bases and J dropped 5; count of bases not matched to a gene: 13. CDR3 size: 16 residues. Germline values: CDR1 SGHRS, CDR2 YFSETQ. In the PCR, 60 Vbeta and 13 Jbeta primers were used. This table comes from immunoSEQ multiplex PCR, and its TCRdb copy is limited to in-frame clones, with some not included. The sample has about 180,000 clones, about 80% seen once. The V and J genes are TRBV5-1 and TRBJ2-7, with 9 bases that match TRBD2. The receptor was isolated from a man aged 60-69 years in good health and CMV-seronegative. Sequencing was performed on PBMCs. CDR3 DNA sequence: TGCGCCAGCAGCGTCGGACTACTAGCGGGCAGGGACGAGCAGTACTTC. Protein product: CASSVGLLAGRDEQYF.